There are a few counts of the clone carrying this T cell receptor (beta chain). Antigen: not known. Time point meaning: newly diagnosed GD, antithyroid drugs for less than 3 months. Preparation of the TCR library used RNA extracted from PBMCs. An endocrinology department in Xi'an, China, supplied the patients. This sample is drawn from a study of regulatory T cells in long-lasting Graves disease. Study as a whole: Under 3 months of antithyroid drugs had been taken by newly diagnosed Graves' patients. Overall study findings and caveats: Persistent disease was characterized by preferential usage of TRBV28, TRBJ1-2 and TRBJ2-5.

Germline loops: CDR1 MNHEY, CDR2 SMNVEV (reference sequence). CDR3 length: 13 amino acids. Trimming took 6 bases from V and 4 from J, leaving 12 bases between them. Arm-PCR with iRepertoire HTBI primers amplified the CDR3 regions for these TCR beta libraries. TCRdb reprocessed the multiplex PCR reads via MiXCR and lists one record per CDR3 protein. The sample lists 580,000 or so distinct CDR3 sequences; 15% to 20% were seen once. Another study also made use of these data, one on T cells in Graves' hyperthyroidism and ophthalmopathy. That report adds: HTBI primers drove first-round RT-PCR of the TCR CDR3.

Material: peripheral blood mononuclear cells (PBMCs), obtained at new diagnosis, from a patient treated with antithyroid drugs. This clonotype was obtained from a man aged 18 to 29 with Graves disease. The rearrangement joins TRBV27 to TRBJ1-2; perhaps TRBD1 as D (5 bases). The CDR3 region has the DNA TGTGCCAGCAGATTCGGCGGGGGCTATGGCTACACCTTC. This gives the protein CASRFGGGYGYTF.